This paragraph covers one TCR beta chain sequence. Other nucleotide sequences from this sample produce the same CDR3. V trimming: 5 bases; J trimming: 2 bases; junction bases outside the gene matches: 5. Per germline, CDR1 LNHDA and CDR2 SQIVND (reference sequence). CDR3 length: 14 amino acids. The data were taken from a study of blood T cell repertoires in COVID-19. On the study more broadly: Samples of COVID-19 (acute and convalescent) were obtained from the United States, Italy and Spain.

Source study methods: Reference gene primers were amplified, and this amplification served to estimate nucleated cell counts. The data were produced by immunoSEQ multiplex PCR, yet TCRdb's version contains in-frame clones alone and is incomplete. V and J calls plus clone size are reproduced from that table; the DNA served to infer D and trimming. Among 200,000 to 250,000 clones, more than 75% were seen once, and the ten largest hold more than 2.5%. The TCR originated in a woman in her twenties or thirties who had recovered from COVID-19. Sequencing was done on a sample of peripheral blood. The chain is built from TRBV19 and TRBJ2-7, with 8 positions matching TRBD1. In DNA, the CDR3 is TGTGCCAGTAGTCCCGGGACAGGCCCCTACGAGCAGTACTTC. This sequence encodes CASSPGTGPYEQYF.